These 12 T cell receptor beta chains share one sample of origin, sequenced in a study of cytomegalovirus exposure and HLA in healthy donors. The PCR employed 60 Vbeta primers together with 13 Jbeta primers. Method: immunoSEQ multiplex PCR; TCRdb's copy keeps in-frame clones and lacks some. The data show around 100,000 clones, with 75% to 85% seen just once and 2.5% to 3.5% held by the top ten. The sequenced sample consisted of PBMCs. These receptors came from a young woman in good health and CMV-seropositive.

CDR3 sequence (DNA): TGCGCCAGCAGCTTTCAGGGGGCAGGCACTGAAGCTTTCTTT. As protein: CASSFQGAGTEAFF. This chain links TRBV5-1 with TRBJ1-1, with 8 bases fitting TRBD1. From germline, CDR1 is SGHRS and CDR2 YFSETQ. The CDR3 totals 14 residues. The V segment lost 2 bases and the J segment 4 bases; nucleotides outside the gene matches: 4.

The V call is TRBV10-1, the J call TRBJ2-1; TRBD1 matches 8 bases. Trimming cost V 6 bases and J 9 bases; bases outside gene matches: 4. This CDR3 spans 12 amino acids. Germline V gives CDR1 WNHNN, CDR2 SYGVQD (reference sequence). In DNA, the CDR3 is TGCGCCAGCAGGACAGGGGATGGTGAGCAGTTCTTC. Protein: CASRTGDGEQFF.

The chain uses TRBV10-1 and TRBJ1-2, with 9 bases lining up with TRBD1. The CDR3 sequence is 13 residues long. The trim removed 4 bases at V and 7 bases at J, leaving 4 bases unmatched. Germline loops: CDR1 WNHNN, CDR2 SYGVQD (reference sequence). CDR3 protein: CASSGDRDGGYTF. CDR3 sequence (DNA): TGCGCCAGCAGTGGGGACAGGGATGGTGGCTACACCTTC.

This clone was counted a few times. CDR3 coding DNA: TGTGCCAGCAGCGCTGCTAGCGGGAGGACAGATACGCAGTATTTT. It specifies CASSAASGRTDTQYF. The genes are TRBV9 and TRBJ2-3; 11 bases are shared with TRBD2. Trimming at V came to 3 bases and at J to 3 bases, leaving 3 bases not matched to a gene. This CDR3 is built from 15 residues. The germline V gene encodes CDR1 SGDLS and CDR2 YYNGEE.

The chain combines TRBV2 with TRBJ1-1; D ambiguous. CDR3 length equals 13 residues. V was shortened by 3 bases and J by 5 bases, with 10 bases between the two germline ends. Germline V lookup: CDR1 SNHLY, CDR2 FYNNEI. The CDR3 is CASSEARSTEAFF. The CDR3 DNA sequence: TGTGCCAGCAGTGAGGCGAGGTCGACTGAAGCTTTCTTT.

The V and J genes are TRBV9 and TRBJ1-5; D is uncertain. The CDR3 loop spans 14 amino acids. Germline CDR1 reads SGDLS; CDR2 reads YYNGEE. V lost 0 bases to trimming and J lost 4 bases, with 8 bases between them. The CDR3 loop reads CASSVGPGNQPQHF. For the CDR3, the DNA is TGTGCCAGCAGCGTAGGGCCAGGTAATCAGCCCCAGCATTTT. The variable domain in full, completed from reference TRBV9 and TRBJ1-5, reads DSGVTQTPKHLITATGQRVTLRCSPRSGDLSVYWYQQSLDQGLQFLIQYYNGEERAKGNILERFSAQQFPDLHSELNLSSLELGDSALYFCASSVGPGNQPQHFGDGTRLSIL.

There are a few counts of this clone. This chain links TRBV5-1 with TRBJ2-7; 7 positions agree with TRBD2. With V trimmed by 4 bases and J by 3 bases, 10 bases remained unmatched. This CDR3 is 15 amino acids long. CDR1 and CDR2 from the germline V gene are SGHRS and YFSETQ. In nucleotides, the CDR3 is TGCGCCAGCAGCGAGCAAAGCGGGGCCAACTACGAGCAGTACTTC. This encodes CASSEQSGANYEQYF.

This rearrangement joins TRBV18 to TRBJ1-1; maybe TRBD1 (5 bases). V dropped 5 bases and J dropped 4 bases, with 17 bases sitting between them. This CDR3 region has 15 residues. Germline V gene lookup returns CDR1 KGHSH and CDR2 LQKENI. The CDR3 here is CASSVYIGGSTEAFF. CDR3 nucleotides: TGTGCCAGCTCAGTTTATATTGGGGGGAGCACTGAAGCTTTCTTT.

The gene calls are TRBV5-6 and TRBJ1-5, with D possibly being TRBD1 (6 bases). The germline CDR1 and CDR2 sequences are SGHDT and YYEEEE. The CDR3 runs to 14 residues. V was pared by 1 base and J by 7 bases, with 12 bases between. This chain's CDR3 is CASSLLGTWQPQHF. The CDR3 DNA is TGTGCCAGCAGCTTGTTGGGGACATGGCAGCCCCAGCATTTT.

This clone was observed a few times. J is TRBJ1-6 and V is TRBV4-2, with D unclear. The ends were cut back, 4 bases at V and 0 bases at J, with 4 bases in the middle. The CDR3 consists of 14 residues. In germline, CDR1 is LGHNA, CDR2 YNFKEQ. CDR3 DNA: TGTGCCAGCAGCCGGAGCTCCTATAATTCACCCCTCCACTTT. Encoded protein: CASSRSSYNSPLHF.

This clone was seen only a few times. The gene calls are TRBV4-1 and TRBJ1-2, with 12 bases fitting TRBD1. CDR3 size: 15 residues. Germline CDR1 reads MGHRA; CDR2 reads YSYEKL. The ends lost 5 bases at V and 4 bases at J; junction bases unmatched: 5. Here the CDR3 reads CASSSRDRGPYGYTF. The CDR3 bases are TGCGCCAGCAGCTCCCGGGACAGGGGGCCCTATGGCTACACCTTC.

V gene TRBV5-1 combines with J gene TRBJ1-1; TRBD1 might be the D (5 bases). The CDR3 length is 14 residues. Trimming left V 6 bases short and J 1 base short, with 13 bases between. Germline V CDR1 and CDR2: SGHRS, YFSETQ. The CDR3 nucleotides are TGCGCCAGCAATTTTAGGGGCGAGAACACTGAAGCTTTCTTT. Protein product: CASNFRGENTEAFF.